This T cell receptor (beta chain) originates from a study of identical twins listed by TCRdb under 2016. In terms of the full investigation: The study deep-sequenced TCR alpha and beta repertoires from monozygotic twins, unrelated adults of various ages and cord blood to test whether fetal clonotypes persist. Replicate twin experiments were performed at different times using different library preparation protocols to rule out contamination. Overall study results and their limits: Fewer insertions were carried by abundant cord blood beta clonotypes, a similar but weaker trend appeared in young adult naive repertoires, and no such trend appeared in memory repertoires. Conclusions relied on cross-sectional statistical analysis, since the same donors could not be followed over many years. Recombination models systematically underestimated out-of-frame TCR alpha sharing in monozygotic twins but agreed with sharing between unrelated individuals. Zero-insertion analyses could be partly confounded by invariant T cells such as MAIT and iNKT, although diverse VJ usage argued against such confounding for most clonotypes. Out-of-frame TCR alpha sequences shared between twins showed an excess of low generation-probability sequences compared with coincidental sharing between unrelated individuals. In beta out-of-frame sequences, excess twin sharing was weaker, because having fewer shared sequences lowered the signal-to-noise ratio.

Details on this clonotype: The antigen it recognizes is unknown. Base quality data are lacking; no much larger clone is found one base away.

Every donor was a healthy Caucasian. Three pairs of female monozygotic twins, all aged roughly 18 to 29 years, were included in the twin cohort. Positive isolation kits from Invitrogen were used to isolate CD4+ and CD8+ T cell populations. V and J lose 2 bases and 9 bases, and a span of 14 bases separates them. Taken from cysteine to phenylalanine, the CDR3 has 14 residues. Only the CDR3 portion is preserved as DNA: 42 bases, with reading frame beginning at the first base. The germline V gene (reference sequence) sets CDR1 to LNHDA and CDR2 to SQIVND. Preparation of the library involved 5' RACE. Reads for this sample came from an Illumina HiSeq 2000. A universal primer binding site was introduced by template switching, and a unique molecular identifier was present in the final cDNA, enabling accurate counting of TCR cDNA molecules. Specific primers in the conserved constant-segment region were used to synthesize first-strand cDNA for TCR alpha and beta chains. Each cDNA library was double barcoded, with a SMART-Mk sample barcode plus Illumina barcodes, to control for contamination. Two successive PCR steps introduced TruSeq adapter sequences along with Illumina sample barcodes. The Illumina HiSeq platform was used with custom primers to sequence TCR alpha and beta cDNA libraries. Under the source paper's analysis protocol: Raw reads were processed with MiGEC to extract unique molecular identifiers, and MiXCR was used to determine CDR3 positions. Recombination models were inferred per individual with the repgenHMM and IGoR tools using an EM algorithm. Shared clonotypes were analyzed with the tcR package in R, and sharing was normalized by the product of cloneset sizes. To study raw recombination free of thymic and clonal selection effects, out-of-frame nonproductive sequences were analyzed. TCRdb ran its own pipeline on the public reads, namely fastp trimming at Q25 and MiXCR clone calling, and kept in-frame beta chains. Each entry merges the rows of one CDR3 protein and shows their most common DNA and genes. The V and J calls follow TCRdb's processing rather than the paper's. Across this sample there are around 480,000 distinct CDR3 sequences, with roughly 13% seen only once. The ten largest clonotypes hold more than 0.8% of the sample.

The sample was also reused in another study, on yellow fever vaccine responses in identical twins. The second study's authors report: The T cell response to vaccination in identical twins was reported by the authors to appear partly convergent and partly personalized. In identical twins, the study followed T cell clones that responded to the vaccine with precision.

The sequenced sample consisted of CD4+ T cells sorted from blood. This sequence originates from a woman aged 18-29 years in good health. The chain was built from TRBV19 and TRBJ1-5; TRBD1 is perhaps the D gene, given 5 matching bases. The bases read TGTGCCAGTAGTATACGGGGGGGGTCGGGGCCCCAGCATTTT. It codes for CASSIRGGSGPQHF.